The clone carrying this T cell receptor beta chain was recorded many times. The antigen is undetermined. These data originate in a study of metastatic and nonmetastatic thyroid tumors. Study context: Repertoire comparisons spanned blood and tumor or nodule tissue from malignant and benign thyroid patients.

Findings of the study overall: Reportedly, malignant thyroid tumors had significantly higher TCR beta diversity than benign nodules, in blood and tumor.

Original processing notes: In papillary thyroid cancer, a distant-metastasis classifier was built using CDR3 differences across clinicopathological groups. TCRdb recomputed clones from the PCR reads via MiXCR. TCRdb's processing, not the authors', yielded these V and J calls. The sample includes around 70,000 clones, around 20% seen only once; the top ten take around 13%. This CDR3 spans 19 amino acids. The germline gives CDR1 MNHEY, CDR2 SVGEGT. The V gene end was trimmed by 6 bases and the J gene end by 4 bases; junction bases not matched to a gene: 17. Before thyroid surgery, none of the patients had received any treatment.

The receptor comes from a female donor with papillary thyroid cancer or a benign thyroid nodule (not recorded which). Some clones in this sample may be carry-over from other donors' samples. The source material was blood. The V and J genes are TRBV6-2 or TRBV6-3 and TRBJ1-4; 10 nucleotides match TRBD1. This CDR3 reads CASRRRDRGYSRGNEKLFF. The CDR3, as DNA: TGTGCCAGCAGACGACGGGACAGGGGCTACTCAAGGGGTAATGAAAAACTGTTTTTT.